Sequencing of this TCR beta chain was carried out in a study of T cells of healthy individuals. This clonotype turned up a few times. The CDR3 totals 12 residues. CDR1 is DFQATT and CDR2 is SNEGSKA in the germline V gene (reference sequence). The V and J ends lost 0 bases and 9 bases, in that order; junction bases with no gene match: 3. MiXCR, run by TCRdb on the 5' RACE reads, gives a single entry per CDR3 protein. The table lists approximately 58,000 distinct CDR3 sequences, approximately 14% of them singletons, with 15% to 20% in the top ten. The rearrangement links TRBV20-1 to TRBJ2-3, with 7 bases aligning to TRBD2. The clonotype was recovered from a human donor in good health. CDR3 loop: CSARDSAGTQYF. DNA for the CDR3: TGCAGTGCTAGAGATTCAGCGGGGACGCAGTATTTT.